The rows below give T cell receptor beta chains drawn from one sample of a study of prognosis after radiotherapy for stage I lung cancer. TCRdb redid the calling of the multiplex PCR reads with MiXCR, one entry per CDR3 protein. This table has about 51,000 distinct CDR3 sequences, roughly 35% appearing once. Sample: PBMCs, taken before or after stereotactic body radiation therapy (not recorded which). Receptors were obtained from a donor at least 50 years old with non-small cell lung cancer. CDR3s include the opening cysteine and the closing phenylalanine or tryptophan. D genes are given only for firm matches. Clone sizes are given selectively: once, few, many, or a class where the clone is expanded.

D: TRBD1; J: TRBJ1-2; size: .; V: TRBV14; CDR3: CASIQHWTGTSGGYTF; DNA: TGTGCCAGCATCCAACATTGGACAGGGACCTCGGGTGGCTACACCTTC
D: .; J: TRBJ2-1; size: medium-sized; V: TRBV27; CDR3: CASSPRPRYNEQFF; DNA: TGTGCCAGCAGTCCACGACCCCGATACAATGAGCAGTTCTTC
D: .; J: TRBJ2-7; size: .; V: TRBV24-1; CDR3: CATSDNTGYEQYF; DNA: TGTGCCACCAGTGATAATACAGGGTACGAGCAGTACTTC
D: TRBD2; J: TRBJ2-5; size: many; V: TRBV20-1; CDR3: CSARSSSGRAAQYF; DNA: TGCAGTGCTAGAAGTTCTAGCGGGAGGGCCGCCCAGTACTTC
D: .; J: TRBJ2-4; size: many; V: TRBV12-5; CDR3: CASGPPPRLLAKNIQYF; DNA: TGTGCTAGTGGTCCTCCTCCTCGACTACTCGCCAAAAACATTCAGTACTTC
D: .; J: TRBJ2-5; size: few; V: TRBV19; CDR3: CASSIEDLGGTQYF; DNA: TGTGCCAGTAGTATAGAGGACTTGGGAGGGACCCAGTACTTC
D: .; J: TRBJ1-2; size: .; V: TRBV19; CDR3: CASYGVPYGYTF; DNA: TGTGCCAGTTACGGGGTCCCTTATGGCTACACCTTC
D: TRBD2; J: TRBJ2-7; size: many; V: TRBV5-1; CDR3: CASSEVGGGYEQYF; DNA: TGCGCCAGCAGTGAGGTGGGCGGGGGCTACGAGCAGTACTTC
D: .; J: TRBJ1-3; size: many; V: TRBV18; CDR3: CASSPPGATGNTIYF; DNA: TGTGCCAGCTCACCACCAGGTGCTACGGGAAACACCATATATTTT
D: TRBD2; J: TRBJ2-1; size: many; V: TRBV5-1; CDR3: CASSLTSGRALVTYNEQFF; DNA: TGCGCCAGCAGCTTGACTAGCGGGAGGGCCCTAGTCACCTACAATGAGCAGTTCTTC
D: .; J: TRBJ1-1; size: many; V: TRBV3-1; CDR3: CASSRTQGTEAFF; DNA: TGTGCCAGCAGCCGGACCCAGGGAACTGAAGCTTTCTTT
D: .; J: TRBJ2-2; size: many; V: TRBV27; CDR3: CASSLLNGELFF; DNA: TGTGCCAGCAGTTTATTAAACGGGGAGCTGTTTTTT
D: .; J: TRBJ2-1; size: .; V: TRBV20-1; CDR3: CSDGETAATF; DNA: TGCAGTGATGGAGAGACGGCGGCTACTTTC
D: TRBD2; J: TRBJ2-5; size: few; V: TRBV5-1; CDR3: CASSTNPSLAGEAQYF; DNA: TGCGCCAGCAGCACAAACCCCTCTCTAGCGGGAGAGGCCCAGTACTTC
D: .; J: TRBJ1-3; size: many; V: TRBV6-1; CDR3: CASSLEGSIGNTIYF; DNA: TGTGCCAGCTCTCTGGAGGGTTCAATTGGAAACACCATATATTTT
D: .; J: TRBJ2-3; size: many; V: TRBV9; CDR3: CASSPPPGGPSTDTQYF; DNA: TGTGCCAGCAGCCCACCCCCTGGCGGACCTAGCACAGATACGCAGTATTTT
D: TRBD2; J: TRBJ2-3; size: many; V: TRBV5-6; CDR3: CASSIPGGLAGVTDTQYF; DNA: TGTGCCAGCAGCATACCCGGCGGGCTAGCGGGAGTCACAGATACGCAGTATTTT
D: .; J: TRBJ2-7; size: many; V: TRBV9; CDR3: CASSVGDRNYEQYF; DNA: TGTGCCAGCAGCGTAGGCGACAGGAACTACGAGCAGTACTTC
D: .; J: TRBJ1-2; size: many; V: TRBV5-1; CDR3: CASSLGEQGGGYTF; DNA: TGCGCCAGCAGCTTGGGGGAACAGGGTGGAGGCTACACCTTC
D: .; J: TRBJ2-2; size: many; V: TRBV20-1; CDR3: CSAPLSGGELFF; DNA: TGCAGTGCTCCCCTTTCCGGCGGGGAGCTGTTTTTT
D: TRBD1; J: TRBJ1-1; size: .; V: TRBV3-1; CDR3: CASSQCLRDSGFF; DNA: TGTGCCAGCAGCCAATGCCTACGGGACAGTGGTTTCTTT
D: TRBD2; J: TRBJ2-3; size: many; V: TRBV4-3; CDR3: CASSQEITSGSGGDTQYF; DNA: TGCGCCAGCAGCCAAGAGATAACTAGCGGGAGTGGGGGAGATACGCAGTATTTT
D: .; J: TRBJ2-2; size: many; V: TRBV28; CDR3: CATLSGGNTGELFF; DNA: TGTGCCACCCTAAGTGGGGGCAACACCGGGGAGCTGTTTTTT
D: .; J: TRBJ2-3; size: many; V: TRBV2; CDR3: CAQGVDTQYF; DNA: TGTGCCCAAGGGGTAGATACGCAGTATTTT
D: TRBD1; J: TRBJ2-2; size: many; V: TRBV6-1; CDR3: CASSEQGALNTGELFF; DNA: TGTGCCAGCAGTGAGCAGGGGGCACTGAACACCGGGGAGCTGTTTTTT
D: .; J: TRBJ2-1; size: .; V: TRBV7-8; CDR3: CASSTVPVTTYNEQFF; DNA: TGTGCCAGCAGCACAGTCCCCGTGACAACCTACAATGAGCAGTTCTTC
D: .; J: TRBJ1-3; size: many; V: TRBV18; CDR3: CASSPPQGLSGNTIYF; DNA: TGTGCCAGCTCACCACCGCAGGGACTCTCTGGAAACACCATATATTTT
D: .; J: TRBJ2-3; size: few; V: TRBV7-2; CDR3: CASSLAGKELRDTQYF; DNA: TGTGCCAGCAGCTTAGCGGGGAAAGAACTGAGAGATACGCAGTATTTT
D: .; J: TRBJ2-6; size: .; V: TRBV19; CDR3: CASSIVTGQRWANVLTF; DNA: TGTGCCAGCAGTATCGTAACCGGACAGAGATGGGCCAACGTCCTGACTTTC
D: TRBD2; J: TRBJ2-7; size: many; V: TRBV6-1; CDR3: CASSGLAGGPREQYF; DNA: TGTGCCAGCAGTGGACTAGCGGGAGGGCCGAGGGAGCAGTACTTC
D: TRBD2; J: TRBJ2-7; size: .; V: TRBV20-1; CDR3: CGARAYRLAASYDQYF; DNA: TGCGGTGCTAGAGCATATCGACTAGCGGCCTCCTACGATCAGTACTTC
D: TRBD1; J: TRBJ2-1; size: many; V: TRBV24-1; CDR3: CATSGQGVRDEQFF; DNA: TGTGCCACCAGTGGACAGGGAGTGCGGGATGAGCAGTTCTTC
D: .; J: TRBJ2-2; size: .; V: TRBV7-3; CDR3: CASSLEYSDTGELFF; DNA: TGTGCCAGCAGCCTGGAGTACAGTGACACCGGTGAGCTGTTTTTT
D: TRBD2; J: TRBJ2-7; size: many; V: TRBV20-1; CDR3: CSAIAGGDEQYF; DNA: TGCAGTGCTATAGCGGGAGGCGACGAGCAGTACTTC
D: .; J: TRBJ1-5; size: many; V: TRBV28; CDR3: CASSPPTRPQHF; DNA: TGTGCCAGCAGCCCCCCAACCCGGCCCCAGCATTTT
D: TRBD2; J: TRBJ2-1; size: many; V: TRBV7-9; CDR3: CASSSNERGGFEFF; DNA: TGTGCCAGCAGTTCTAATGAGCGGGGCGGGTTCGAGTTCTTC
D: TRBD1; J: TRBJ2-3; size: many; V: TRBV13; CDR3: CASSRYTGGGTDTQYF; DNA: TGTGCCAGCAGCCGTTATACAGGGGGAGGCACAGATACGCAGTATTTT
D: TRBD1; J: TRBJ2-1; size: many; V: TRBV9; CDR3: CASSVGARQGSSNAQFF; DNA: TGTGCCAGCAGCGTAGGGGCCCGACAGGGGTCCAGCAATGCGCAGTTCTTC
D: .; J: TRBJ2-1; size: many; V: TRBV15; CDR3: CATSRVDVYNEQFF; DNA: TGTGCCACCAGCAGAGTGGACGTCTACAATGAGCAGTTCTTC
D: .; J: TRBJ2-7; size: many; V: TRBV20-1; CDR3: CSARDLEGDVDEQYF; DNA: TGCAGTGCTAGAGATCTGGAGGGAGACGTTGACGAGCAGTACTTC
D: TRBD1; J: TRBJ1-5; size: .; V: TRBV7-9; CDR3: CASSLGDRGQGQPQHF; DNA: TGTGCCAGCAGCCTAGGGGACAGGGGGCAGGGTCAGCCCCAGCATTTT
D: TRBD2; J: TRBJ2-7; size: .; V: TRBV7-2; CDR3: CASSLRVGTSWSFESYEQYF; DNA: TGTGCCAGCAGCTTAAGGGTCGGGACTAGTTGGAGTTTTGAGTCCTACGAGCAGTACTTC
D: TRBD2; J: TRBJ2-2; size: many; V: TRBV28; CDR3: CASSLTGLAGFGELFF; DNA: TGTGCCAGCAGTTTGACGGGACTAGCGGGATTCGGGGAGCTGTTTTTT
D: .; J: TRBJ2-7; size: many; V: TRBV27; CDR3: CASSLGHTYEQYF; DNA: TGTGCCAGCAGTTTGGGGCACACCTACGAGCAGTACTTC
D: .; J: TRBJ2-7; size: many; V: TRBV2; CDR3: CASSGGPGGLYEQYF; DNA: TGTGCCAGCAGTGGAGGGCCAGGAGGACTTTACGAGCAGTACTTC
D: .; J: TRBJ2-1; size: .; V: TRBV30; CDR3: CAWSVFGNGNEQFF; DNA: TGTGCCTGGAGTGTATTTGGGAACGGTAATGAGCAGTTCTTC
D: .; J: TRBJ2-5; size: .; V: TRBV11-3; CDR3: CASSLGVSQETQYF; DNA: TGTGCCAGCAGCTTGGGGGTCTCTCAAGAGACCCAGTACTTC
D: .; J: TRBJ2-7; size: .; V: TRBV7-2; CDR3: CASSWAGTGTYEQYF; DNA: TGTGCCAGCAGCTGGGCCGGGACGGGTACCTACGAGCAGTACTTC
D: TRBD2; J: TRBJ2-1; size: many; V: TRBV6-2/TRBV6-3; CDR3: CASRRGLAGGDNEQFF; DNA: TGTGCCAGCAGGCGCGGACTAGCGGGAGGGGACAATGAGCAGTTCTTC
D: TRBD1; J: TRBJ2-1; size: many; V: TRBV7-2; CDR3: CASSPTGTGDWSYNEQFF; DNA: TGTGCCAGCAGCCCTACCGGGACAGGGGATTGGTCCTACAATGAGCAGTTCTTC
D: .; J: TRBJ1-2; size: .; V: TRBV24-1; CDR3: CATSDKQTNYGYTF; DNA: TGTGCCACCAGTGATAAACAGACAAACTATGGCTACACCTTC